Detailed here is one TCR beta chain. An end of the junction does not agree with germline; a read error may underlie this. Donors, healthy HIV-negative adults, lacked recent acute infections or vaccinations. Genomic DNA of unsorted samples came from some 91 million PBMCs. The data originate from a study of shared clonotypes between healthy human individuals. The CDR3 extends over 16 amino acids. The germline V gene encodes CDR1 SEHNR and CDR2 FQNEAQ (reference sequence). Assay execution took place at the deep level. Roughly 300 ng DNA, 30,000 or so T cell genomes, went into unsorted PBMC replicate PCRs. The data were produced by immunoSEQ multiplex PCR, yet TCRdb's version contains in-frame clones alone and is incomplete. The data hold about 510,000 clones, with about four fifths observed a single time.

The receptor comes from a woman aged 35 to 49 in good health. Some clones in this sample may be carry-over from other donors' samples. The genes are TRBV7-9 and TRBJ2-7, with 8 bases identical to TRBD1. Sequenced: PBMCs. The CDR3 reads CASSKPTGTGIYGQYF. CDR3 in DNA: TGTGCCAGCAGCAAACCCACCGGGACAGGTATTTACGGGCAGTACTTC. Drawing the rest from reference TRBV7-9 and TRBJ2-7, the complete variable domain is DTGVSQNPRHKITKRGQNVTFRCDPISEHNRLYWYRQTLGQGPEFLTYFQNEAQLEKSRLLSDRFSAERPKGSFSTLEIQRTEQGDSAMYLCASSKPTGTGIYGQYFGPGTRLTVT.